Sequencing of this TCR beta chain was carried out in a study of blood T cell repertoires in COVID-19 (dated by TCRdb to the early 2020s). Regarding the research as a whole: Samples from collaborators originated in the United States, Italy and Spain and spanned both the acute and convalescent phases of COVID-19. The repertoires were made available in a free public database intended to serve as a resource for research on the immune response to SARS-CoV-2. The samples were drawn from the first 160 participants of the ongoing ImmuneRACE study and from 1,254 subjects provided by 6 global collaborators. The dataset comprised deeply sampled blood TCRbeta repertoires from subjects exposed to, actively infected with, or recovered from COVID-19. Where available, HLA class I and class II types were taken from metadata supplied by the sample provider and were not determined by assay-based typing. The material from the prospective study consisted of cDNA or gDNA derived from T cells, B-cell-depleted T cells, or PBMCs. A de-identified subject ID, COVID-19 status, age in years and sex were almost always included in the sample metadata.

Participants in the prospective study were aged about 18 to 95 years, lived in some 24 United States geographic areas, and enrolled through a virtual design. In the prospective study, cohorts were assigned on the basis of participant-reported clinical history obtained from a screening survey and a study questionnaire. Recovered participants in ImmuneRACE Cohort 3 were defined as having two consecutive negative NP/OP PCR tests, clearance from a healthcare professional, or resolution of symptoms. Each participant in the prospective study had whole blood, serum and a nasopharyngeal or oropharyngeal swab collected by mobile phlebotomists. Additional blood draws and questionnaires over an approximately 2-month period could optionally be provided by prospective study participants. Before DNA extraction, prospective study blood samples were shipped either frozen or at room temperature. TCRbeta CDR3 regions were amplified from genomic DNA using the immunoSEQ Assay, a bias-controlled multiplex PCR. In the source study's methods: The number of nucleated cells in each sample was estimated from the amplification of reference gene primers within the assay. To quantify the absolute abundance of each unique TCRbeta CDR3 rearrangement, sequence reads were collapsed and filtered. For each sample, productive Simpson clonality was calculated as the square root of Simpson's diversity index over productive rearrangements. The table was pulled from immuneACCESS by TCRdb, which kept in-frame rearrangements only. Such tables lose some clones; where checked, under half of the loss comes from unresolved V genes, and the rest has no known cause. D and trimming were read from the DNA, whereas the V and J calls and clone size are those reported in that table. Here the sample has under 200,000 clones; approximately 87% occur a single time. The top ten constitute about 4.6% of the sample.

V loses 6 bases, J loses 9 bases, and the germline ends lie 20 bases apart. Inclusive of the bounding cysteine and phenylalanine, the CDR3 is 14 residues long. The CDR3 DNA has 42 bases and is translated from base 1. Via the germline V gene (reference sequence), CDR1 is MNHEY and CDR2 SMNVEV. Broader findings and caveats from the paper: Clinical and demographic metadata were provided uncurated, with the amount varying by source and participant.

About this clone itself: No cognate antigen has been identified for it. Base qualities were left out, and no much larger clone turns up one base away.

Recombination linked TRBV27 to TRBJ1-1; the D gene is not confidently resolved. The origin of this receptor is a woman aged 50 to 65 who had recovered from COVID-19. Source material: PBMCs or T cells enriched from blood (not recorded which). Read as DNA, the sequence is TGTGCCAGCAGCCGCGCCCCCTATAATATTCAAGCTTTCTTT. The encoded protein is CASSRAPYNIQAFF.